A single sample gave rise to the 10 T cell receptor beta chains below, sequenced in a study of blood T cell repertoires in COVID-19. Method: immunoSEQ multiplex PCR; TCRdb's copy keeps in-frame clones and lacks some. Among some 130,000 clones listed, approximately 80% were seen once. The specimen sequenced was PBMCs or T cells enriched from blood (not recorded which). The receptors were gathered from a woman aged 45-59 years who had recovered from COVID-19.

This clone was recorded once. The chain employs TRBV6-5 and TRBJ1-2; 9 positions agree with TRBD1. The CDR3 is 15 residues long. The ends lost 2 bases at V and 0 bases at J; junction bases unmatched: 1. Germline loops: CDR1 MNHEY, CDR2 SVGAGI. As DNA, the CDR3 is TGTGCCAGCAGTTACCGACAGGGGGCTAACTATGGCTACACCTTC. The encoded protein is CASSYRQGANYGYTF.

The chain recombines TRBV7-3 with TRBJ1-2; 7 bases line up with TRBD1. Germline V gives CDR1 SGHTA, CDR2 FQGTGA. The CDR3 is made up of 14 amino acids. The junction had 6 bases not matched to a gene; V was cut back by 0 bases and J by 8 bases. The CDR3 loop is CASSLTTGNEGYTF. The CDR3 DNA reads TGTGCCAGCAGCTTAACGACAGGGAATGAAGGCTACACCTTC. The variable domain in full, with the rest retrieved from reference TRBV7-3 and TRBJ1-2, is GAGVSQTPSNKVTEKGKYVELRCDPISGHTALYWYRQSLGQGPEFLIYFQGTGAADDSGLPNDRFFAVRPEGSVSTLKIQRTERGDSAVYLCASSLTTGNEGYTFGSGTRLTVV.

CDR3 sequence reads: CASSLNRGTYEQYV. Here the CDR3 DNA reads TGTGCCAGCAGCCTAAACAGGGGGACCTACGAGCAGTACGTC. The chain employs TRBV5-6 and TRBJ2-7; 8 bases align to TRBD1. The CDR3 has 14 residues. V lost 4 bases, J lost 2 bases, and 5 bases stayed unmatched. Germline V gene data show CDR1 as SGHDT and CDR2 as YYEEEE.

The gene calls are TRBV5-4 and TRBJ2-7; 7 nucleotides line up with TRBD2. J gave up 6 bases and V 2 bases, and 8 bases lay outside the gene matches. Germline loops: CDR1 SGHNT, CDR2 YYREEE (reference sequence). The CDR3 has 14 residues. CDR3 sequence reads: CASSFPREGLEQYF. Written as DNA, the CDR3 is TGTGCCAGCAGCTTCCCTAGGGAGGGGCTCGAGCAGTACTTC.

The J gene is TRBJ2-1, the V gene TRBV28, with D possibly TRBD1 on 6 matching bases. The CDR3 totals 17 residues. The V gene lost 5 bases and the J gene lost 7 bases, with 24 bases spanning the gap. CDR1 and CDR2 (germline): MDHEN, SYDVKM. CDR3 DNA: TGTGCCAGCAGTCCATCATCGGACAGAGGTTATAGGAATGAGCAGTTCTTC. Translating gives CASSPSSDRGYRNEQFF.

This clone has at least ten counts. This chain uses TRBV5-4 with TRBJ2-3; 9 bases align to TRBD2. The V gene's germline CDR1 is SGHNT and CDR2 YYREEE (reference sequence). The CDR3 totals 16 residues. Trimming took 4 bases from V and 1 from J; bases not matched to a gene: 7. This chain's CDR3 is CASSLRLAVGTDTQYF. The DNA for the CDR3 is TGTGCCAGCAGCCTACGACTAGCGGTCGGCACAGATACGCAGTATTTT.

The V and J genes are TRBV6-1 and TRBJ1-2, with D perhaps matching TRBD1 (5 bases). With 0 bases removed from V and 8 bases from J, the gap between germline ends came to 7 bases. Germline loops: CDR1 MNHNS, CDR2 SASEGT. The CDR3 runs 12 residues. The CDR3 protein is CASSEAEGGYTF. The CDR3 DNA sequence: TGTGCCAGCAGTGAAGCGGAGGGGGGCTACACCTTC.

This clone was seen a handful of times. The V call is TRBV28, the J call TRBJ2-2; 13 nucleotides agree with TRBD2. With 4 bases clipped from V and 2 bases from J, the junction kept 10 bases outside the gene matches. Germline assignment: CDR1 MDHEN and CDR2 SYDVKM. The CDR3 length is 19 residues. CDR3 sequence: CASSYTVGLAGRNTGELFF. The CDR3 DNA reads as TGTGCCAGCAGTTATACGGTGGGACTAGCGGGGAGAAACACCGGGGAGCTGTTTTTT. The full variable domain, its missing parts supplied by reference TRBV28 and TRBJ2-2, is DVKVTQSSRYLVKRTGEKVFLECVQDMDHENMFWYRQDPGLGLRLIYFSYDVKMKEKGDIPEGYSVSREKKERFSLILESASTNQTSMYLCASSYTVGLAGRNTGELFFGEGSRLTVL.

With regard to this clone: Within the sample, other DNA sequences also encode this same CDR3. V and J are TRBV5-1 and TRBJ2-7; 9 positions match TRBD2. Germline V CDR1 and CDR2: SGHRS, YFSETQ. This CDR3 comprises 15 residues. V shed 0 bases and J 3 bases; nucleotides not matched to a gene: 4. CDR3 region: CASSLALAGLYEQYF. The CDR3 DNA reads TGCGCCAGCAGCTTGGCTCTAGCGGGACTCTACGAGCAGTACTTC. The full variable domain, rest sourced from reference TRBV5-1 and TRBJ2-7, is KAGVTQTPRYLIKTRGQQVTLSCSPISGHRSVSWYQQTPGQGLQFLFEYFSETQRNKGNFPGRFSGRQFSNSRSEMNVSTLELGDSALYLCASSLALAGLYEQYFGPGTRLTVT.

The rearrangement uses TRBV18 and TRBJ2-2; D remains unclear. Germline V gives CDR1 KGHSH, CDR2 LQKENI. Trimming cost V 1 base and J 4 bases, with 16 bases left between them. The CDR3 runs to 17 residues. This chain's CDR3 is CASSPRAMTAGTGELFF. CDR3 bases: TGTGCCAGCTCACCACGGGCGATGACGGCAGGCACCGGGGAGCTGTTTTTT.